The clone carrying this TCR beta chain was detected once. The data derive from a study of T cell responses to AZD1222 COVID-19 vaccine. Sequencing was performed with immunoSEQ multiplex PCR; in TCRdb, only in-frame clones are kept and a portion is missing. In the table there are about 140,000 clones, about 91% of which are singletons. This receptor was identified in an adult who received the AZD1222 COVID-19 vaccine. The material was peripheral blood, obtained 28 days after the second AZD1222 dose.

As DNA, the CDR3 is TGTGCCAGCAGCGTAATGACAGGGGGAAGGGCTGAAGCTTTCTTT. Its translation: CASSVMTGGRAEAFF. V usage is TRBV9 and J usage is TRBJ1-1; TRBD1 matches at 9 bases. Germline V CDR1 and CDR2: SGDLS, YYNGEE. CDR3 length equals 15 residues. Trimming removed 1 base from V and 6 bases from J; junction bases left unmatched: 7. Based on the CDR3 plus reference TRBV9 and TRBJ1-1, the full variable domain is DSGVTQTPKHLITATGQRVTLRCSPRSGDLSVYWYQQSLDQGLQFLIQYYNGEERAKGNILERFSAQQFPDLHSELNLSSLELGDSALYFCASSVMTGGRAEAFFGQGTRLTVV.